Following are 24 T cell receptor beta chains from one sample sequenced in a study of control samples from healthy donors and cancer patients. Measured with immunoSEQ multiplex PCR; TCRdb has only the in-frame clones, and not every one. The sample lists around 170,000 clones, approximately 92% occurring once. Sequencing was done on a sample of blood. Receptor source: a man under 40 in good health.

J is TRBJ2-7 and V is TRBV5-1, with no clear D. V lost 4 bases and J lost 2, with 13 bases in between. In germline, CDR1 is SGHRS, CDR2 YFSETQ. CDR3 length: 14 amino acids. The CDR3 here is CASSPRQNAYEQYF. In DNA form, the CDR3 reads TGCGCCAGCAGCCCTCGGCAGAACGCCTACGAGCAGTACTTC.

This clone was found once. The rearrangement joins TRBV6-2 or TRBV6-3 to TRBJ1-1; unclear D gene. CDR1 MNHEY and CDR2 SVGEGT come from the germline V gene. The CDR3 is made up of 15 amino acids. The V and J ends lost 5 bases and 5 bases respectively, with 18 bases between them. CDR3 amino acids: CASSNGPPLGTEAFF. The CDR3 region has the DNA TGTGCCAGCAGTAACGGACCGCCCCTAGGGACTGAAGCTTTCTTT.

A few counts support this clone. The chain links TRBV27 to TRBJ2-7; 12 bases map to TRBD1. Trimming took 5 bases from V and 3 from J; bases not matched to a gene: 11. Germline V lookup: CDR1 MNHEY, CDR2 SMNVEV (reference sequence). The CDR3 is 17 residues long. CDR3 amino acids: CASSIGTGGLFVYEQYF. The CDR3 DNA reads as TGTGCCAGCAGTATAGGGACAGGGGGCCTCTTCGTCTACGAGCAGTACTTC.

The chain employs TRBV18 and TRBJ2-4; 11 bases map to TRBD2. Trimming took 3 bases from V and 1 from J; bases not matched to a gene: 11. CDR3 length: 19 amino acids. From germline, CDR1 is KGHSH and CDR2 LQKENI. CDR3 region: CASSPLGLAGTEAKNIQYF. The CDR3 bases are TGTGCCAGCTCACCTCTTGGACTAGCGGGTACCGAGGCCAAAAACATTCAGTACTTC.

Only one count was recorded for this clone. This chain links TRBV5-1 with TRBJ1-1; D possibly corresponds to TRBD1 (6 bases). CDR1 is SGHRS, CDR2 YFSETQ, per germline. Trimming removed 0 bases at V and 4 bases at J, with 10 bases between. The CDR3 has 14 residues. CDR3 DNA: TGCGCCAGCAGCTTGGCAGGGGCAGGCACTGAAGCTTTCTTT. This translates into CASSLAGAGTEAFF.

As DNA, the CDR3 is TGTGCTAGTGGCCACTCGCCCCAGAAATCCTACGAGCAGTACTTC. This encodes CASGHSPQKSYEQYF. The V and J genes are TRBV12-5 and TRBJ2-7, with D hard to call. Between the trimmed V and J ends, which lost 6 bases and 1 base, there was a span of 16 bases. The germline gives CDR1 LGHNT, CDR2 FRNRAP. The CDR3 contains 15 residues.

This chain joins TRBV12-3 or TRBV12-4 and TRBJ2-1; no clear D gene. Trimming removed 2 bases from V and 7 bases from J, with 6 bases in between. This CDR3 comprises 12 residues. CDR3 amino acids: CASSLWQNEQFF. The CDR3 DNA sequence: TGTGCCAGCAGTTTATGGCAGAATGAGCAGTTCTTC.

The chain employs TRBV6-2 or TRBV6-3 and TRBJ1-1; D unclear. The V gene lost 0 bases and the J gene lost 1 base, with 6 bases spanning the gap. Germline-derived CDR1 and CDR2 are MNHEY and SVGEGT. The CDR3 is made up of 14 amino acids. The CDR3 loop is CASSYSMQNTEAFF. For the CDR3, the DNA is TGTGCCAGCAGTTACTCGATGCAGAACACTGAAGCTTTCTTT.

About this clone: The junction differs from germline at one of its ends, possibly a read error. This chain links TRBV19 with TRBJ2-7, with D possibly being TRBD2 (5 bases). CDR1 is LNHDA, CDR2 SQIVND, per germline (reference sequence). The CDR3 consists of 14 residues. The CDR3 DNA reads as TGTGCCAGTAGTAGAGGACTGATTCCCTACGGGCAGTACTTC. Protein: CASSRGLIPYGQYF.

This chain uses TRBV28 with TRBJ1-5, with a weak D call TRBD1 (5 bases). The CDR3 covers 14 residues. Per germline, CDR1 MDHEN and CDR2 SYDVKM. V lost 4 bases, J lost 4 bases, and 11 bases lay in between. The CDR3 protein is CASSWDGINQPQHF. The CDR3 DNA reads as TGTGCCAGCAGTTGGGACGGTATTAATCAGCCCCAGCATTTT.

J is TRBJ2-2 and V is TRBV10-1; possibly TRBD2 for D (5 bases). The CDR3 has 13 amino acids. From germline, CDR1 is WNHNN and CDR2 SYGVQD (reference sequence). V was cut by 6 bases and J by 4 bases, with 9 bases left in between. CDR3 residues: CASRAEGTGELFF. In DNA, the CDR3 is TGCGCCAGCAGGGCAGAGGGCACCGGGGAGCTGTTTTTT.

V gene TRBV5-4 combines with J gene TRBJ1-5, with 8 bases matching TRBD1. Germline V CDR1 and CDR2: SGHNT, YYREEE (reference sequence). V lost 4 bases and J lost 2; bases outside the gene matches: 5. The CDR3 length is 15 residues. In DNA, the CDR3 is TGTGCCAGCAGCATCCAGGGGGCTGGCAATCAGCCCCAGCATTTT. It translates to CASSIQGAGNQPQHF.

The sample holds one count of this clone. The chain employs TRBV9 and TRBJ1-4; D is undetermined. In germline, CDR1 is SGDLS, CDR2 YYNGEE. V shed 0 bases and J shed 4 bases, with 10 bases lying between them. There are 15 residues in the CDR3. This CDR3 is CASSVVVGINEKLFF. The CDR3 DNA sequence: TGTGCCAGCAGCGTAGTAGTAGGGATTAATGAAAAACTGTTTTTT.

The CDR3 region has the DNA TGCGCCAGCAGCCCGGGACTAGCGGGAGCGGAGACCCAGTACTTC. It specifies CASSPGLAGAETQYF. The gene calls are TRBV4-1 and TRBJ2-5; 14 bases agree with TRBD2. The CDR3 is 15 amino acids. Losses at the gene ends were 4 bases for V and 5 bases for J; bases not matched to a gene: 3. Germline assignment: CDR1 MGHRA and CDR2 YSYEKL.

The chain employs TRBV27 and TRBJ1-2; 7 bases agree with TRBD1. CDR1 MNHEY and CDR2 SMNVEV come from the germline V gene (reference sequence). With V trimmed by 5 bases and J by 4 bases, 4 bases remained unmatched. The CDR3 spans 13 residues. The CDR3 loop is CASSRQGLYGYTF. In DNA, the CDR3 is TGTGCCAGCAGTAGACAGGGCCTCTATGGCTACACCTTC.

The chain recombines TRBV7-9 with TRBJ2-7; D may be TRBD1 (6 bases). Germline V gene lookup returns CDR1 SEHNR and CDR2 FQNEAQ (reference sequence). Deletions cut 3 bases from V and 1 base from J, with 13 bases between. The CDR3 contains 15 residues. The CDR3 spells CASSFPGTTSYEQYF. CDR3 DNA sequence: TGTGCCAGCAGCTTCCCTGGGACAACTTCCTACGAGCAGTACTTC.

The chain joins TRBV4-3 to TRBJ2-7; 9 bases fit TRBD2. The length of the CDR3 is 15 residues. Germline V gene data show CDR1 as LGHNA and CDR2 as YSLEER. V lost 3 bases, J lost 5 bases, and 8 bases stayed unmatched. This CDR3 reads CASSQTSGVTDEQYF. Here the CDR3 DNA reads TGCGCCAGCAGCCAGACTAGCGGCGTTACGGACGAGCAGTACTTC.

With respect to this clone: The sample has other DNA sequences that encode this CDR3 too. V usage is TRBV2 and J usage is TRBJ2-2; 7 bases map to TRBD1. The CDR3 contains 15 residues. CDR1 SNHLY and CDR2 FYNNEI come from the germline V gene. Trimming took 4 bases from V and 2 from J; bases not matched to a gene: 4. This chain's CDR3 is CASSGQGRNTGELFF. The CDR3 DNA reads TGTGCCAGCAGTGGACAGGGTCGCAACACCGGGGAGCTGTTTTTT.

J is TRBJ1-2 and V is TRBV7-2, with unresolved D. V gave up 1 base and J gave up 5 bases, with 8 bases separating them. Germline values: CDR1 SGHTA, CDR2 FQGNSA. This CDR3 region has 13 residues. The CDR3: CASSLVQFYGYTF. CDR3 nucleotide sequence: TGTGCCAGCAGCTTAGTACAGTTTTATGGCTACACCTTC.

The V call is TRBV2, the J call TRBJ1-2, with D possibly TRBD1 on 6 matching bases. The CDR3 is 13 residues long. The germline CDR1 and CDR2 sequences are SNHLY and FYNNEI. V lost 6 bases and J 7 bases, leaving 15 bases between the germline ends. The CDR3 region has the DNA TGTGCCAGCAGCTGGTCAGGGGTCGGTGGCTACACCTTC. Its protein is CASSWSGVGGYTF.

The CDR3 spells CACSSRGLSTNTEAFF. The CDR3 DNA follows: TGTGCCTGTTCCTCTAGGGGGTTATCGACCAACACTGAAGCTTTCTTT. The genes are TRBV30 and TRBJ1-1, with D perhaps TRBD1 (6 bases). The V and J ends lost 6 bases and 2 bases respectively, with 22 bases between them. CDR1 is GTSNPN and CDR2 is SVGIG in the germline V gene (reference sequence). The CDR3 extends over 16 amino acids.

In its sample, this clone was seen a few times. This chain connects TRBV19 to TRBJ2-1; 10 nucleotides align to TRBD2. The CDR3 has 17 residues. Germline V gene lookup returns CDR1 LNHDA and CDR2 SQIVND (reference sequence). V lost 4 bases, J lost 0 bases, and 6 bases stayed unmatched. In nucleotides, the CDR3 is TGTGCCAGTAGTACCCTTTTAGCGGGAGGCTCCTACAATGAGCAGTTCTTC. It yields the protein CASSTLLAGGSYNEQFF.

The rearrangement links TRBV20-1 to TRBJ2-1; 7 positions match TRBD2. CDR3 length: 16 amino acids. J gave up 2 bases and V 6 bases, and 13 bases lay outside the gene matches. Germline values: CDR1 DFQATT, CDR2 SNEGSKA (reference sequence). The CDR3 here is CSASGLREGPYNEQFF. DNA of the CDR3: TGCAGTGCGAGTGGTTTGAGGGAGGGTCCCTACAATGAGCAGTTCTTC.

The gene calls are TRBV5-1 and TRBJ2-3; TRBD1 agrees at 9 bases. In germline, CDR1 is SGHRS, CDR2 YFSETQ. The length of the CDR3 is 15 residues. V was clipped by 4 bases and J by 6 bases; unmatched bases: 9. The CDR3 here is CASSPQGQGFDTQYF. The CDR3 region has the DNA TGCGCCAGCAGCCCCCAGGGACAGGGATTTGATACGCAGTATTTT.